This T cell receptor (beta chain) was obtained from a study of identical twins. The study, taken as a whole, reports: Where out-of-frame alpha sequences were twin-shared, they showed excess low generation probability. For zero-insertion analyses, partial confounding could come from invariant MAIT and iNKT cells. Instead of following the same donors, the conclusions were based on cross-sectional statistical analysis.

cDNA carried unique molecular identifiers, and a universal primer site was added by template switching. Each CDR3 protein gets one entry after TCRdb re-called the 5' RACE reads with MiXCR. There are 1.5 million to 2 million distinct CDR3 sequences in the sample; about 31% occur only once, and more than 0.25% lies in the top ten. This clonotype was counted once. The antigen is undetermined. The CDR3 covers 15 residues. Germline lookup yields CDR1 MGHDK and CDR2 SYGVNS. Trimming removed 4 bases from V and 5 bases from J, with 14 bases in between. The sequence derives from a newborn girl in good health. Sequenced input: cord blood. The chain links TRBV25-1 to TRBJ2-2; a possible D gene is TRBD1 (6 bases). The CDR3 here is CASSARGRSTGELFF. CDR3 DNA sequence: TGTGCCAGCAGTGCCAGGGGTAGGTCTACCGGGGAGCTGTTTTTT.